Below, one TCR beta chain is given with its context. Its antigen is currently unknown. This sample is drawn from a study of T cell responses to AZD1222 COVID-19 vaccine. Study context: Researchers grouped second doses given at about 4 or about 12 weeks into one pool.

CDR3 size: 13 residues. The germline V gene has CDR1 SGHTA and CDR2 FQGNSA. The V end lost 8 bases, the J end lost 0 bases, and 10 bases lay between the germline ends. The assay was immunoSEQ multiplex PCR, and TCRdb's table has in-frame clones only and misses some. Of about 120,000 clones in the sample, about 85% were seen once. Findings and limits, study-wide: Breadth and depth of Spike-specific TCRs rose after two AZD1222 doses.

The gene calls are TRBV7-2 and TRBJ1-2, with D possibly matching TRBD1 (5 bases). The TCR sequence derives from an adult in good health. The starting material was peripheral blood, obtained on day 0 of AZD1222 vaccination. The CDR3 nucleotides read TGTGCCAGCCTCAGGGATTCTAACTATGGCTACACCTTC. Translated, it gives CASLRDSNYGYTF.